These 4 T cell receptor beta chains share one sample of origin, sequenced in a study of blood T cell repertoires in COVID-19. Assay: immunoSEQ multiplex PCR; the TCRdb copy retains only in-frame clones and omits some. The sample carries about 200,000 clones, about 85% recorded once. Specimen: peripheral blood. The receptor set was obtained from a man between 60 and 75 years old with active or convalescent COVID-19.

The chain employs TRBV7-9 and TRBJ2-7, with TRBD2 matching 9 bases. There are 13 residues in the CDR3. Trimming at V came to 5 bases and at J to 12 bases, leaving 11 bases not matched to a gene. Germline CDR1 SEHNR, CDR2 FQNEAQ (reference sequence). CDR3 sequence (DNA): TGTGCCAGCAGCCCCGTTGGTAGCGGGGGTCCGTACTTC. It codes for CASSPVGSGGPYF.

The chain joins TRBV14 to TRBJ1-6; a possible D gene is TRBD1 (6 bases). V was cut by 3 bases and J by 5 bases, with 11 bases left in between. Germline V lookup: CDR1 SGHDN, CDR2 FVKESK. The CDR3 runs to 15 residues. In DNA, the CDR3 is TGTGCCAGCAGCCAGGGGACATTCCATAATTCACCCCTCCACTTT. Amino acid sequence: CASSQGTFHNSPLHF.

This chain uses TRBV6-6 with TRBJ1-5; the D is unclear. Trimming removed 5 bases from V and 11 bases from J, with 10 bases in between. The CDR3 consists of 11 residues. Looked up from germline, CDR1 is MNHNY and CDR2 is SVGAGI (reference sequence). The CDR3: CASSPPGAQHF. CDR3 in DNA: TGTGCCAGCAGTCCTCCCGGGGCCCAGCATTTT.

The gene calls are TRBV7-7 and TRBJ1-1; a weak D match, TRBD1 (6 bases). This CDR3 is built from 13 residues. Germline V lookup: CDR1 SSHAT, CDR2 FNYEAQ (reference sequence). V lost 5 bases, J lost 2 bases, and 9 bases lay in between. CDR3 in DNA: TGTGCCAGCAGCCGAGGGACAAACACTGAAGCTTTCTTT. Amino acid sequence: CASSRGTNTEAFF.